This T cell receptor (beta chain) was sequenced for a study of shared clonotypes between healthy human individuals. This CDR3 contains 16 residues. Trimming cost V 0 bases and J 5 bases; bases outside gene matches: 8. CDR1 SGHDT and CDR2 YYEEEE come from the germline V gene. Each of the donors was a healthy adult who was HIV-negative and had not had a recent acute infection or vaccination. TCRdb keeps only in-frame clones here, not all; method: immunoSEQ multiplex PCR. Among some 2,500,000 clones listed, over 85% were seen once. The receptor's source is a young man in good health. Some clones in this sample may be carry-over from other donors' samples. Sequencing used naive CD4+ T cells from PBMCs. Subset of the sample: CD45RA+ positively selected. The chain couples TRBV5-6 to TRBJ1-1; TRBD1 agrees at 9 bases. The CDR3 nucleotides are TGTGCCAGCAGCTTGGGTACAGGGGGCGCCTGGACTGAAGCTTTCTTT. Translating it yields CASSLGTGGAWTEAFF.